This T cell receptor beta chain is from a study of T cell repertoires in cytomegalovirus infection. Study context: Matching HLA type and CMV infection were both indicated by public TCR beta signatures.

Notes on the study in general: CMV carriers with the relevant HLA were identified by cumulative public TCR beta family frequency. HLA-C-restricted CMV-specific TCR beta clonotypes prevailed in the ex vivo response.

V was trimmed by 3 bases and J by 1 base, leaving 12 bases between them. CDR1 and CDR2 (germline): KGHSH, LQKENI. CDR3 size: 16 residues. TCRdb itself ran the reads through MiXCR, one entry per CDR3 protein. The data show approximately 730,000 distinct CDR3 sequences, roughly 33% seen once. A note on this clonotype: The antigen is undetermined.

This material consisted of cultured PBMCs, taken from culture after CMV antigen stimulation. This receptor was obtained from a human donor in good health (CMV status not recorded). Some clones in this sample may be carry-over from other donors' samples. This sequence joins TRBV18 and TRBJ2-2; D may be TRBD1 or TRBD2 (5 bases each). The CDR3 bases are TGTGCCAGCTCACCGGGGGATTACTTGAACACCGGGGAGCTGTTTTTT. Amino acids: CASSPGDYLNTGELFF.